This T cell receptor beta chain was sequenced in a study of T cells in Graves' hyperthyroidism and ophthalmopathy. The CDR3 runs to 16 residues. Germline values: CDR1 LNHDA, CDR2 SQIVND (reference sequence). V was clipped by 6 bases and J by 11 bases, with 25 bases between them. It was RNA transcripts that yielded the amplified TCR beta CDR3 regions. In the first-round RT-PCR of the TCR CDR3, the HTBI primer set was used. TCRdb analysed the multiplex PCR reads with MiXCR anew, one entry per CDR3 protein. Counted here are about 160,000 distinct CDR3 sequences, just under 9.5% occurring once; the ten biggest clones make up over 20%. Sampled blood dates from first hyperthyroidism diagnosis, and it precedes any ophthalmopathy symptoms. The PBMCs had their origin in 10 ml of fresh peripheral blood.

Sequenced sample: blood. The receptor was derived from a woman aged 18-35 years with Graves' hyperthyroidism that later progressed to Graves' ophthalmopathy. The V call is TRBV19, the J call TRBJ1-4; possibly TRBD1 for D (5 bases). The CDR3 spells CASSKNPGTQVGKLFF. CDR3 coding DNA: TGTGCCAGTAGCAAAAACCCCGGGACTCAAGTGGGGAAACTGTTTTTT.